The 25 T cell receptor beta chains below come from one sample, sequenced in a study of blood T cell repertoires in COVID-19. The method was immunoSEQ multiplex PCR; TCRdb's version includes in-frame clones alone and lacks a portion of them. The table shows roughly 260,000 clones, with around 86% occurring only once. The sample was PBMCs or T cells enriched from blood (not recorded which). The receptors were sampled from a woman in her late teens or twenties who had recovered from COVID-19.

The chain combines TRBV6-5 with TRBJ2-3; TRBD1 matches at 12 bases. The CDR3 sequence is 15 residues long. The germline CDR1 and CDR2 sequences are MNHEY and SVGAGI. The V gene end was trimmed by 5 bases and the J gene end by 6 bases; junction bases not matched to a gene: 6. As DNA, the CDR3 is TGTGCCAGCAGTACGGGACAGGGGGCGGGGGATACGCAGTATTTT. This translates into CASSTGQGAGDTQYF.

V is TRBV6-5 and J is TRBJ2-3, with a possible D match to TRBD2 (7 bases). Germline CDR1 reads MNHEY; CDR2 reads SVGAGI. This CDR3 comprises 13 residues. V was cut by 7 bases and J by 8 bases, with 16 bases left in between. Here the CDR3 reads CASKRGAEGTQYF. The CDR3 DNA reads TGTGCCAGCAAACGGGGGGCGGAGGGTACGCAGTATTTT.

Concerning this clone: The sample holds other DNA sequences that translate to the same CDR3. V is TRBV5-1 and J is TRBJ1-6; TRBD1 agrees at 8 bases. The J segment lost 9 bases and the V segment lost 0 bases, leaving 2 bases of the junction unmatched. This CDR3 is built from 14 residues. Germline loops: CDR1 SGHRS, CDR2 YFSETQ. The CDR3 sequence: CASSLDRGGSPLHF. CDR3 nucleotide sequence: TGCGCCAGCAGCTTGGACAGGGGGGGTTCACCCCTCCACTTT.

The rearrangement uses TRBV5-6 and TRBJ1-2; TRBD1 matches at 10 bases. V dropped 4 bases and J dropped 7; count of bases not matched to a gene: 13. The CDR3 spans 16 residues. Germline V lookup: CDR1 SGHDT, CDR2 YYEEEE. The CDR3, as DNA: TGTGCCAGCAGCCCAAGACAGGGGGCGATACTTTTTGGCTACACCTTC. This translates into CASSPRQGAILFGYTF.

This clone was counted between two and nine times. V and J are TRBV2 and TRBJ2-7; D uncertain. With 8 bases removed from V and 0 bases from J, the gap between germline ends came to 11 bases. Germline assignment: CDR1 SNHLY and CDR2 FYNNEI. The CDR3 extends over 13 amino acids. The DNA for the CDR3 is TGTGCCAGCCTGACGAGGATCTCCTACGAGCAGTACTTC. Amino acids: CASLTRISYEQYF.

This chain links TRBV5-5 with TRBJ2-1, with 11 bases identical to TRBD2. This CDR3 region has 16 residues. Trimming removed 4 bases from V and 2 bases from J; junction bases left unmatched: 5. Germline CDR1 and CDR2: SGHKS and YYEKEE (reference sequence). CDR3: CASSVPGLAAYNEQFF. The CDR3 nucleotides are TGTGCCAGCAGCGTCCCGGGACTAGCGGCCTACAATGAGCAGTTCTTC. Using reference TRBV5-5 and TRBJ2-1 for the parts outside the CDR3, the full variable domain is DAGVTQSPTHLIKTRGQQVTLRCSPISGHKSVSWYQQVLGQGPQFIFQYYEKEERGRGNFPDRFSARQFPNYSSELNVNALLLGDSALYLCASSVPGLAAYNEQFFGPGTRLTVL.

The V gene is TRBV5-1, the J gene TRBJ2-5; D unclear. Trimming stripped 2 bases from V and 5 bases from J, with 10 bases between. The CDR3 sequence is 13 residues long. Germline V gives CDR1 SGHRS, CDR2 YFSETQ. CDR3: CASSLGPGETQYF. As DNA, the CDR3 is TGCGCCAGCAGCTTAGGCCCCGGGGAGACCCAGTACTTC.

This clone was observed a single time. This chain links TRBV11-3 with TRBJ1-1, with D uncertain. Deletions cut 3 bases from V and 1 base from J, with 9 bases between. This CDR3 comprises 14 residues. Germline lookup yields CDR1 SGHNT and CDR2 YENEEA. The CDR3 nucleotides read TGTGCCAGCAGCTTTGGAGTAGGGAACACTGAAGCTTTCTTT. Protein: CASSFGVGNTEAFF.

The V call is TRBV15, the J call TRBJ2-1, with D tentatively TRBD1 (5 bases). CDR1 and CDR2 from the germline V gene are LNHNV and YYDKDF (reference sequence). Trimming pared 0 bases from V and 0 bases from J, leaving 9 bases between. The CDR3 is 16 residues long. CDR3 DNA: TGTGCCACCAGCAGAGATACAGGTAGCTCCTACAATGAGCAGTTCTTC. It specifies CATSRDTGSSYNEQFF.

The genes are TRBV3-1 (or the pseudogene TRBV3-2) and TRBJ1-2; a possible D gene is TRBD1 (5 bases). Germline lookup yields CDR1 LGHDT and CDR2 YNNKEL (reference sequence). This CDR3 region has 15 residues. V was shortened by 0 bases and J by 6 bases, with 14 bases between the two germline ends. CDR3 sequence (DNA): TGTGCCAGCAGCCAAGACTTTCAGGGTATCAATGGCTACACCTTC. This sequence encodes CASSQDFQGINGYTF.

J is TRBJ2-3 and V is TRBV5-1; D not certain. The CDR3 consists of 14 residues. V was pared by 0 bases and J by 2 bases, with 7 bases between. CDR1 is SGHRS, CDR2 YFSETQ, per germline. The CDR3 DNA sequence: TGCGCCAGCAGCTTGGAAGCCCACACAGATACGCAGTATTTT. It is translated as CASSLEAHTDTQYF.

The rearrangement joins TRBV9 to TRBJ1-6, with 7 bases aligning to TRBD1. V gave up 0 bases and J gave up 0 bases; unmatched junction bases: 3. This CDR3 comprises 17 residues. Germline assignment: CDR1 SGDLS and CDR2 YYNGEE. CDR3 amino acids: CASSVARDSSYNSPLHF. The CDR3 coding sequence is TGTGCCAGCAGCGTAGCGCGGGACAGCTCCTATAATTCACCCCTCCACTTT. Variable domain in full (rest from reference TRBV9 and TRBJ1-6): DSGVTQTPKHLITATGQRVTLRCSPRSGDLSVYWYQQSLDQGLQFLIQYYNGEERAKGNILERFSAQQFPDLHSELNLSSLELGDSALYFCASSVARDSSYNSPLHFGNGTRLTVT.

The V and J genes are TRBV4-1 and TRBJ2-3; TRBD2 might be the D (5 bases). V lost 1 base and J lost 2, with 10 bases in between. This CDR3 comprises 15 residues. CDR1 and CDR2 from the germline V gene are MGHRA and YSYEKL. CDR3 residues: CASSQVGGLTDTQYF. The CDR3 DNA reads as TGCGCCAGCAGCCAAGTCGGCGGACTCACAGATACGCAGTATTTT.

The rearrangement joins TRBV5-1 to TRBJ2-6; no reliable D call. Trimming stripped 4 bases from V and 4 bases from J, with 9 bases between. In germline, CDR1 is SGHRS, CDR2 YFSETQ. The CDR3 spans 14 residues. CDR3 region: CASSVRVGANVLTF. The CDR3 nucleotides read TGCGCCAGCAGCGTTAGAGTAGGGGCCAACGTCCTGACTTTC.

The CDR3 here is CAWSGRGRGIGNYGYTF. CDR3 in DNA: TGTGCCTGGAGTGGGAGGGGCAGGGGGATCGGTAACTATGGCTACACCTTC. The gene calls are TRBV30 and TRBJ1-2; 7 bases are a match to TRBD1. The CDR3 covers 17 residues. Germline CDR1 GTSNPN, CDR2 SVGIG (reference sequence). Trimming took 1 base from V and 1 from J; bases not matched to a gene: 12.

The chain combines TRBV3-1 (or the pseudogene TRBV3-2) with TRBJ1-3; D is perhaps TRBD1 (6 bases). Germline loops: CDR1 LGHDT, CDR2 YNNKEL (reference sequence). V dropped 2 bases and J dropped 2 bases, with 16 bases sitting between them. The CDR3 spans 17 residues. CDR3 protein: CASSQLHTQGPGNTIYF. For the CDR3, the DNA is TGTGCCAGCAGCCAACTTCACACTCAGGGGCCTGGAAACACCATATATTTT.

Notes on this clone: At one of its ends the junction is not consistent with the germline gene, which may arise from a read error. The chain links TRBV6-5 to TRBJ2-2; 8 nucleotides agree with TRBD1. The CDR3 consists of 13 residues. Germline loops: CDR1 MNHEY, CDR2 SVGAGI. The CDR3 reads CASSQPGQEEVFF. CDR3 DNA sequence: TGTGCCAGCAGTCAGCCGGGACAGGAGGAGGTGTTTTTT.

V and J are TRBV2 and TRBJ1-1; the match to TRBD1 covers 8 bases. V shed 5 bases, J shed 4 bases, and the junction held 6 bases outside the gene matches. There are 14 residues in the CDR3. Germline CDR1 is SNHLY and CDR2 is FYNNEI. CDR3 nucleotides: TGTGCCAGCAGTCTTACAGGGGGGGGCACTGAAGCTTTCTTT. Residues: CASSLTGGGTEAFF. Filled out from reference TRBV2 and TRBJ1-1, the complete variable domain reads EPEVTQTPSHQVTQMGQEVILRCVPISNHLYFYWYRQILGQKVEFLVSFYNNEISEKSEIFDDQFSVERPDGSNFTLKIRSTKLEDSAMYFCASSLTGGGTEAFFGQGTRLTVV.

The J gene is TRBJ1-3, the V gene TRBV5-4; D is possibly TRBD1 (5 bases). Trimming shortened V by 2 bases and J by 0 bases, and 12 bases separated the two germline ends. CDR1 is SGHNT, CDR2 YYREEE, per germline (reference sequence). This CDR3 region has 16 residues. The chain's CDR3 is CASSFGGAFSGNTIYF. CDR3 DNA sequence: TGTGCCAGCAGCTTCGGCGGGGCTTTCTCTGGAAACACCATATATTTT.

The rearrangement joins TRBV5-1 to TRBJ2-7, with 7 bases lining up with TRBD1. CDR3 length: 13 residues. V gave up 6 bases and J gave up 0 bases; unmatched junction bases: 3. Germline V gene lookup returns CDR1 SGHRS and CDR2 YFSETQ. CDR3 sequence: CASTRDSSYEQYF. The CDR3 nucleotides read TGCGCCAGCACTCGGGACAGCTCCTACGAGCAGTACTTC.

In nucleotides, the CDR3 is TGTGCCAGCAGTTTTCTCAATGAGCAGTTCTTC. This sequence encodes CASSFLNEQFF. The genes are TRBV12-3 or TRBV12-4 and TRBJ2-1; unclear D gene. V lost 3 bases and J lost 6, with 3 bases in between. This CDR3 spans 11 amino acids.

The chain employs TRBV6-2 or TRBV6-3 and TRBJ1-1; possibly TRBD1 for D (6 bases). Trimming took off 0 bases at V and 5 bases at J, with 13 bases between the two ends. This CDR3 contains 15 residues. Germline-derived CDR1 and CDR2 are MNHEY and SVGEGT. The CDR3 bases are TGTGCCAGCAGTTACTCGAGGGGGGGGGTAACTGAAGCTTTCTTT. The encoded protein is CASSYSRGGVTEAFF.

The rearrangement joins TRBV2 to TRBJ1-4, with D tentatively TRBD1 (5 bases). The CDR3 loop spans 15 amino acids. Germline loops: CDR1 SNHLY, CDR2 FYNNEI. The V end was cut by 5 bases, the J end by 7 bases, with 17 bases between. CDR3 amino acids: CASSIRGTGSEKLFF. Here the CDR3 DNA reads TGTGCCAGCAGTATCCGAGGGACTGGATCTGAAAAACTGTTTTTT.

CDR3 amino acids: CASSQDLQGLFYYGYTF. The CDR3 nucleotides read TGCGCCAGCAGCCAAGACTTGCAGGGGCTGTTTTACTATGGCTACACCTTC. The rearrangement uses TRBV4-1 and TRBJ1-2, with TRBD1 as a possible D gene (6 bases). The CDR3 consists of 17 residues. Germline V gene data show CDR1 as MGHRA and CDR2 as YSYEKL. V dropped 0 bases and J dropped 3 bases, with 17 bases sitting between them.

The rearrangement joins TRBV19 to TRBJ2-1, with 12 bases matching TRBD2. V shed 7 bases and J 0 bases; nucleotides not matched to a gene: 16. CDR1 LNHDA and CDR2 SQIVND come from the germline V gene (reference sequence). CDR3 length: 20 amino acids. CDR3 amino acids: CASTDLGTSGFKSSYNEQFF. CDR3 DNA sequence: TGTGCCAGTACCGATCTAGGGACTAGCGGGTTTAAAAGCTCCTACAATGAGCAGTTCTTC. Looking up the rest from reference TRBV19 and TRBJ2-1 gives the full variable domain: DGGITQSPKYLFRKEGQNVTLSCEQNLNHDAMYWYRQDPGQGLRLIYYSQIVNDFQKGDIAEGYSVSREKKESFPLTVTSAQKNPTAFYLCASTDLGTSGFKSSYNEQFFGPGTRLTVL.